The present entry profiles one T cell receptor beta chain with its context. This entry is derived from a study of T cells in Graves' hyperthyroidism and ophthalmopathy. Ophthalmopathy in the patients scored at least 3 on Clinical Activity Score and at least 4 on NOSPECS grade, lasting under 3 months. Germline V gives CDR1 SEHNR, CDR2 FQNEAQ (reference sequence). Trimming at V came to 6 bases and at J to 13 bases, leaving 16 bases not matched to a gene. The CDR3 spans 14 residues. It was RNA transcripts that yielded the amplified TCR beta CDR3 regions. The HTBI set primed first-round TCR CDR3 RT-PCR. TCRdb called the multiplex PCR reads again in MiXCR, with one record for every CDR3 protein. Of 620,000 or so distinct CDR3 sequences listed, approximately 15% are singletons.

The V call is TRBV7-9, the J call TRBJ1-2, with TRBD1 matching over 8 bases. The source material was blood. This TCR was sampled from a woman in her fifties or sixties with Graves' ophthalmopathy. CDR3 nucleotide sequence: TGTGCCAGCAGACCCTCGGGGACAGGTCGGGCTCTCACCTTC. This encodes CASRPSGTGRALTF.